These 12 T cell receptor beta chains share one sample of origin, sequenced in a study of blood T cell repertoires in COVID-19 (TCRdb year 2020). The method was the immunoSEQ multiplex PCR assay. Drawn from immuneACCESS, this table holds only the in-frame rearrangements with V and J called that TCRdb kept. Clones are partly lost; checked studies trace under half to an unresolved V gene and leave the rest unexplained. Counted in this sample were roughly 190,000 clones; 76% of them appeared once. The top ten hold around 16% of the sample. Sequencing was carried out using PBMCs or T cells enriched from blood (not recorded which). The source of these receptors is a woman aged 50 to 60 with acute COVID-19.

The chain couples TRBV18 to TRBJ2-7; weak D call: TRBD2 (5 bases). CDR3 length equals 13 residues. The V end lost 2 bases, the J end lost 1 base, and 6 bases lay between the germline ends. CDR1 and CDR2 from the germline V gene are KGHSH and LQKENI. The CDR3 sequence: CASSPEGSYEQYV. CDR3 bases: TGTGCCAGCTCACCAGAGGGTTCCTACGAGCAGTACGTC.

As regards this clone: Distinct nucleotide sequences in the sample also encode this CDR3. This chain joins TRBV27 and TRBJ1-5; 9 bases map to TRBD1. CDR1 is MNHEY, CDR2 SMNVEV, per germline (reference sequence). The CDR3 runs to 14 residues. V lost 2 bases to trimming and J lost 4 bases; unmatched junction nucleotides: 0. The DNA of the CDR3 is TGTGCCAGCAGTTTAGGACAGGGGAATCAGCCCCAGCATTTT. Its translation: CASSLGQGNQPQHF.

This clone occurred a few times. The chain's CDR3 is CASSRDGGNYGYTF. In DNA, the CDR3 is TGTGCCAGCAGCCGCGATGGGGGCAACTATGGCTACACCTTC. The V call is TRBV13, the J call TRBJ1-2; maybe TRBD1 (6 bases). The length of the CDR3 is 14 residues. With 5 bases removed from V and 2 bases from J, the gap between germline ends came to 12 bases. The germline V gene has CDR1 PRHDT and CDR2 FYEKMQ (reference sequence).

The rearrangement uses TRBV13 and TRBJ1-1; D call uncertain. The length of the CDR3 is 12 residues. CDR1 PRHDT and CDR2 FYEKMQ come from the germline V gene (reference sequence). V shed 6 bases and J shed 4 bases, with 9 bases lying between them. The CDR3 loop reads CASRSSSTEAFF. In DNA, the CDR3 is TGTGCCAGCAGGTCCTCTAGCACTGAAGCTTTCTTT.

This clone came up a few times. This sequence joins TRBV18 and TRBJ1-6; 9 nucleotides agree with TRBD1. The CDR3 runs to 16 residues. Looked up from germline, CDR1 is KGHSH and CDR2 is LQKENI. Trimming removed 4 bases from V and 10 bases from J; junction bases left unmatched: 11. CDR3 loop: CASSLSTGGSGSPLHF. The CDR3 DNA reads as TGTGCCAGCTCACTATCGACAGGGGGATCGGGATCACCCCTCCACTTT.

The sample holds a few counts of this clone. The chain carries TRBV5-6 and TRBJ1-2; TRBD1 matches at 8 bases. The CDR3 consists of 15 residues. The junction had 10 bases not matched to a gene; V was cut back by 2 bases and J by 7 bases. Germline-derived CDR1 and CDR2 are SGHDT and YYEEEE. The CDR3 region has the DNA TGTGCCAGCAGCTTTGAGACAGGGGCGGCTATTGGCTACACCTTC. Amino acids: CASSFETGAAIGYTF.

This clone appeared a single time. The chain combines TRBV28 with TRBJ1-5; 8 bases agree with TRBD1. There are 14 residues in the CDR3. J gave up 5 bases and V 8 bases, and 8 bases lay outside the gene matches. From germline, CDR1 is MDHEN and CDR2 SYDVKM. CDR3 loop: CASRDRGGDQPQHF. The DNA of the CDR3 is TGTGCCAGCCGCGACAGGGGAGGGGATCAGCCCCAGCATTTT.

The chain joins TRBV5-4 to TRBJ1-1, with a tentative D call TRBD1 (5 bases). Germline assignment: CDR1 SGHNT and CDR2 YYREEE (reference sequence). The CDR3 contains 13 residues. Trimming removed 5 bases at V and 4 bases at J, with 12 bases between. Here the CDR3 DNA reads TGTGCCAGCAGTCCCAGACAGTCCACTGAAGCTTTCTTT. As protein: CASSPRQSTEAFF. Supplemented by reference TRBV5-4 and TRBJ1-1, the full variable domain reads ETGVTQSPTHLIKTRGQQVTLRCSSQSGHNTVSWYQQALGQGPQFIFQYYREEENGRGNFPPRFSGLQFPNYSSELNVNALELDDSALYLCASSPRQSTEAFFGQGTRLTVV.

The V call is TRBV7-9, the J call TRBJ2-1, with a possible D match to TRBD1 (5 bases). This CDR3 region has 14 residues. CDR1 is SEHNR, CDR2 FQNEAQ, per germline (reference sequence). V lost 5 bases and J lost 3, with 11 bases in between. The CDR3 region has the DNA TGTGCCAGCAGCCCCAGACAGTACTACAATGAGCAGTTCTTC. Translated: CASSPRQYYNEQFF.

This chain links TRBV6-4 with TRBJ2-3; TRBD1 matches at 7 bases. V gave up 6 bases and J gave up 0 bases; unmatched junction bases: 3. The CDR3 totals 14 residues. From germline, CDR1 is MRHNA and CDR2 SNTAGT. The CDR3 protein is CASRRQGSTDTQYF. The CDR3 DNA follows: TGTGCCAGCAGGCGACAGGGTAGCACAGATACGCAGTATTTT.

The rearrangement uses TRBV6-5 and TRBJ2-1, with 8 bases fitting TRBD1. Germline-derived CDR1 and CDR2 are MNHEY and SVGAGI. The CDR3 sequence is 15 residues long. The trim removed 2 bases at V and 6 bases at J, leaving 6 bases unmatched. CDR3 loop: CASSYDDRGTNEQFF. The CDR3 DNA reads as TGTGCCAGCAGTTACGATGACAGGGGAACCAATGAGCAGTTCTTC.

The chain links TRBV7-3 to TRBJ2-1; no reliable D call. The length of the CDR3 is 14 residues. Looked up from germline, CDR1 is SGHTA and CDR2 is FQGTGA. V shed 0 bases and J shed 3 bases, with 6 bases lying between them. In DNA form, the CDR3 reads TGTGCCAGCAGCTTAACATCCAGCTACAATGAGCAGTTCTTC. Its protein product is CASSLTSSYNEQFF.